This T cell receptor (beta chain) emerged from a study of shared clonotypes between healthy human individuals. Study summary: For every donor, three CD4 naive, three CD4 memory, two CD8 naive and one CD8 memory plates were used.

Clones were read by immunoSEQ multiplex PCR, and TCRdb kept only the in-frame ones, dropping some. Here the sample spans 1 million to 1.2 million clones, around 77% being singletons. Overall study findings and caveats: Tissue TCR repertoires likely differ from these blood-only repertoires. It was the non-shared clonotypes that had lower generation probabilities than clonotypes shared by all four donors. Even with large depth, rarefaction showed that sorted-subset sequencing was incomplete.

In the case of this clone: Its antigen is not known.

Germline V lookup: CDR1 LNHDA, CDR2 SQIVND (reference sequence). CDR3 length: 14 amino acids. The V end lost 11 bases, the J end lost 10 bases, and 24 bases lay between the germline ends. Material for sequencing was memory CD4+ T cells from PBMCs. Subset indicated: CD45RA-negative fraction. The clonotype was recovered from a man aged 18 to 30 in good health. Some clones in this sample may be carry-over from other donors' samples. The chain couples TRBV19 to TRBJ2-1; tentative D call: TRBD2 (6 bases). The CDR3 region is CASRKGTLFGEQFF. CDR3 nucleotides: TGTGCCTCCCGTAAGGGGACTCTTTTTGGGGAGCAGTTCTTC.